This passage covers 26 T cell receptor beta chains from one sample sequenced in a study of identifying expanded T cells in peripheral blood. The method was immunoSEQ multiplex PCR; TCRdb's version includes in-frame clones alone and lacks a portion of them. In the table there are 60,000 to 65,000 clones, around 86% of which are singletons. The material sequenced was blood. The source of these receptors is a person aged 18-70 years in good health.

The chain combines TRBV27 with TRBJ2-4; D remains unclear. The CDR3 totals 14 residues. Between the trimmed V and J ends, which lost 3 bases and 8 bases, there was a span of 14 bases. Germline V gene lookup returns CDR1 MNHEY and CDR2 SMNVEV (reference sequence). The CDR3 coding sequence is TGTGCCAGCAGTTTCCCTCCATGGGGATACATTCAGTACTTC. Translating gives CASSFPPWGYIQYF.

The gene calls are TRBV6-1 and TRBJ1-2; possibly TRBD1 for D (6 bases). The CDR3 runs to 16 residues. V lost 1 base to trimming and J lost 6 bases, with 18 bases between them. Per germline, CDR1 MNHNS and CDR2 SASEGT. CDR3 sequence (DNA): TGTGCCAGCAGTGAAGATATTCAGGGGAATTCAAATGGCTACACCTTC. This translates into CASSEDIQGNSNGYTF.

The rearrangement uses TRBV30 and TRBJ1-5; D not certain. There are 15 residues in the CDR3. Germline CDR1 reads GTSNPN; CDR2 reads SVGIG (reference sequence). The germline V and J ends were trimmed by 0 bases and 4 bases, with 13 bases remaining between them. CDR3 sequence reads: CAWSVPIGQNQPQHF. The DNA for the CDR3 is TGTGCCTGGAGTGTACCAATTGGCCAAAATCAGCCCCAGCATTTT.

This chain links TRBV11-2 with TRBJ2-7; D possibly corresponds to TRBD1 (6 bases). The germline gives CDR1 SGHAT, CDR2 FQNNGV. Trimming took off 1 base at V and 6 bases at J, with 13 bases between the two ends. The CDR3 is 14 amino acids. CDR3 DNA sequence: TGTGCCAGCAGCTTAGCATACAGGGATGTCGAGCAGTACTTC. It codes for CASSLAYRDVEQYF.

The V call is TRBV5-4, the J call TRBJ2-1; the D gene is possibly TRBD2 (6 bases). With 0 bases removed from V and 7 bases from J, the gap between germline ends came to 14 bases. This CDR3 has 15 amino acids. The germline CDR1 and CDR2 sequences are SGHNT and YYREEE (reference sequence). The CDR3 nucleotides are TGTGCCAGCAGCTTGGATAGCGGAACACGGAATGAGCAGTTCTTC. Protein product: CASSLDSGTRNEQFF.

This sequence joins TRBV28 and TRBJ2-4, with 7 bases fitting TRBD1. CDR3 size: 17 residues. The germline V gene has CDR1 MDHEN and CDR2 SYDVKM. The V segment lost 4 bases and the J segment 7 bases; nucleotides outside the gene matches: 16. CDR3 protein: CASSSPSPGQRRNIQYF. The CDR3 DNA follows: TGTGCCAGCAGTTCCCCCTCCCCGGGACAGAGGAGGAACATTCAGTACTTC.

This chain uses TRBV7-9 with TRBJ1-1; no clear D. This CDR3 is 15 amino acids long. V lost 1 base, J lost 2 bases, and 11 bases lay in between. CDR1 is SEHNR and CDR2 is FQNEAQ in the germline V gene (reference sequence). The chain's CDR3 is CASSLGLPKNTEAFF. CDR3 DNA sequence: TGTGCCAGCAGCTTAGGGCTCCCAAAAAACACTGAAGCTTTCTTT.

For the CDR3, the DNA is TGTGCCAGCAGCTTAGCAAAACACGACTGGACGAACACCGGGGAGCTGTTTTTT. Its translation is CASSLAKHDWTNTGELFF. The rearrangement links TRBV7-6 to TRBJ2-2, with D uncertain. V lost 0 bases to trimming and J lost 0 bases, with 14 bases between them. This CDR3 is 18 amino acids long. The V gene's germline CDR1 is SGHVS and CDR2 FNYEAQ.

This chain links TRBV20-1 with TRBJ1-2; 9 bases are a match to TRBD1. Per germline, CDR1 DFQATT and CDR2 SNEGSKA (reference sequence). V gave up 5 bases and J gave up 9 bases; unmatched junction bases: 4. The CDR3 consists of 11 residues. This chain's CDR3 is CSAGQGLSYTF. CDR3 DNA sequence: TGCAGTGCTGGACAGGGGCTAAGCTACACCTTC.

This chain connects TRBV7-2 to TRBJ2-1; possible D gene TRBD2, 6 bases. CDR1 is SGHTA, CDR2 FQGNSA, per germline. V shed 1 base and J shed 6 bases, with 13 bases lying between them. This CDR3 has 15 amino acids. The CDR3 sequence: CASSLEAGRLNEQFF. The CDR3 coding sequence is TGTGCCAGCAGCTTAGAGGCGGGACGTCTCAATGAGCAGTTCTTC. Full variable domain (outside the CDR3, taken from reference TRBV7-2 and TRBJ2-1): GAGVSQSPSNKVTEKGKDVELRCDPISGHTALYWYRQSLGQGLEFLIYFQGNSAPDKSGLPSDRFSAERTGGSVSTLTIQRTQQEDSAVYLCASSLEAGRLNEQFFGPGTRLTVL.

The chain joins TRBV18 to TRBJ2-6; maybe TRBD1 (6 bases). Germline lookup yields CDR1 KGHSH and CDR2 LQKENI. This CDR3 has 17 amino acids. The ends were cut back, 3 bases at V and 0 bases at J, with 12 bases in the middle. CDR3 nucleotide sequence: TGTGCCAGCTCACCGGGACATAGAAGCTCTGGGGCCAACGTCCTGACTTTC. Its translation: CASSPGHRSSGANVLTF.

The chain carries TRBV12-2 and TRBJ2-7; the table's D gene call, TRBD2, was not cross checked with the DNA. TRBV12-2 is a known pseudogene. The CDR3 has 18 amino acids. This CDR3 is CASRPGRARRAGFYEQYF. Here the CDR3 DNA reads TGTGCAAGTCGCCCAGGACGGGCGCGGAGGGCAGGATTCTACGAGCAGTACTTC.

V is TRBV12-2 and J is TRBJ1-4; the table's D call of TRBD1 was not tested on the DNA. TRBV12-2 is designated a pseudogene. This CDR3 has 20 residues. The CDR3 DNA reads TGTGCAAGTCGCTTAGCGAGTGGGACAGGTTTACGAGCAACTAATGAAAAACTGTTTTTT. It is translated as CASRLASGTGLRATNEKLFF.

This clone appeared a few times. The V call is TRBV6-5, the J call TRBJ1-1; D is perhaps TRBD1 (5 bases). Deletions cut 6 bases from V and 4 bases from J, with 15 bases between. This CDR3 comprises 14 residues. Germline V lookup: CDR1 MNHEY, CDR2 SVGAGI. CDR3 in amino acids: CASSRDPIGTEAFF. DNA of the CDR3: TGTGCCAGCAGCCGGGACCCCATTGGCACTGAAGCTTTCTTT.

The chain has TRBV28 and TRBJ1-1; perhaps TRBD1 as D (6 bases). Between the trimmed V and J ends, which lost 6 bases and 1 base, there was a span of 12 bases. The CDR3 covers 14 residues. Germline-derived CDR1 and CDR2 are MDHEN and SYDVKM. As DNA, the CDR3 is TGTGCCAGCAGCCTCCCGGGACAGAACACTGAAGCTTTCTTT. This encodes CASSLPGQNTEAFF.

This clone turned up a few times. The chain combines TRBV28 with TRBJ1-2; TRBD1 is a possible D gene (5 bases). In germline, CDR1 is MDHEN, CDR2 SYDVKM. The CDR3 covers 11 residues. Trimming stripped 6 bases from V and 8 bases from J, with 10 bases between. The CDR3 region is CASSAGIGYTF. The CDR3 DNA follows: TGTGCCAGCAGCGCAGGGATCGGCTACACCTTC.

This chain joins TRBV7-2 and TRBJ2-3, with a possible D match to TRBD1 (6 bases). The CDR3 is 14 residues long. The V end was cut by 2 bases, the J end by 4 bases, with 10 bases between. Germline V gene sequence: CDR1 SGHTA, CDR2 FQGNSA. The CDR3 region is CASSLSWTADTQYF. DNA for the CDR3: TGTGCCAGCAGCTTATCCTGGACAGCAGATACGCAGTATTTT.

A single count supports this clone. The genes are TRBV30 and TRBJ1-2; D gene ambiguous. The V gene's germline CDR1 is GTSNPN and CDR2 SVGIG (reference sequence). This CDR3 has 14 residues. Trimming left V 2 bases short and J 6 bases short, with 16 bases between. The CDR3 is CAWSTPLRGNGYTF. CDR3 coding DNA: TGTGCCTGGAGTACCCCCCTTAGAGGAAATGGCTACACCTTC.

This chain links TRBV28 with TRBJ2-7; 9 bases line up with TRBD1. The germline gives CDR1 MDHEN, CDR2 SYDVKM. V gave up 6 bases and J gave up 3 bases; unmatched junction bases: 6. There are 14 residues in the CDR3. In DNA, the CDR3 is TGTGCCAGCAGACGGGACAGGGCTGACTACGAGCAGTACGTC. It translates to CASRRDRADYEQYV.

The rearrangement links TRBV7-9 to TRBJ1-2; D uncertain. CDR1 and CDR2 (germline): SEHNR, FQNEAQ (reference sequence). The length of the CDR3 is 13 residues. V lost 2 bases to trimming and J lost 4 bases, with 8 bases between them. The CDR3 DNA reads as TGTGCCAGCAGCTTAACTGACGGCTATGGCTACACCTTC. This sequence encodes CASSLTDGYGYTF.

In this sample, this clone turned up once. CDR3 residues: CASSEVGRGHTGELFF. The CDR3 DNA follows: TGTGCCAGCAGTGAAGTGGGCAGGGGACACACCGGGGAGCTGTTTTTT. This chain links TRBV6-1 with TRBJ2-2, with a tentative D call TRBD1 (6 bases). The germline V gene has CDR1 MNHNS and CDR2 SASEGT. V lost 1 base and J lost 3, with 12 bases in between. The CDR3 runs 16 residues.

The J gene is TRBJ1-2, the V gene TRBV6-6, with 9 positions matching TRBD1. The germline gives CDR1 MNHNY, CDR2 SVGAGI (reference sequence). The CDR3 is 14 residues long. J gave up 8 bases and V 2 bases, and 6 bases lay outside the gene matches. For the CDR3, the DNA is TGTGCCAGCAGTTACGATCGACAGGGGGTCGGCTACACCTTC. Translated, it gives CASSYDRQGVGYTF.

This sequence joins TRBV19 and TRBJ1-1; 8 nucleotides agree with TRBD1. Trimming cost V 3 bases and J 4 bases; bases outside gene matches: 7. The length of the CDR3 is 15 residues. CDR1 is LNHDA, CDR2 SQIVND, per germline (reference sequence). The CDR3, as DNA: TGTGCCAGTAGTATCCAGGGGGCATGGGGCACTGAAGCTTTCTTT. This sequence encodes CASSIQGAWGTEAFF.

CDR3: CASSLYGQSYGYTF. In nucleotides, the CDR3 is TGTGCCAGCAGTTTATACGGACAGAGCTATGGCTACACCTTC. The chain combines TRBV27 with TRBJ1-2; possible D gene TRBD1, 6 bases. The germline V gene has CDR1 MNHEY and CDR2 SMNVEV (reference sequence). V was cut by 1 base and J by 4 bases, with 10 bases left in between. This CDR3 has 14 residues.

The chain recombines TRBV6-1 with TRBJ1-5; D is unclear. The CDR3 has 14 amino acids. Germline assignment: CDR1 MNHNS and CDR2 SASEGT. Trimming pared 6 bases from V and 0 bases from J, leaving 9 bases between. Written as DNA, the CDR3 is TGTGCCAGCAGGGGAGTAGGTAGCAATCAGCCCCAGCATTTT. It yields the protein CASRGVGSNQPQHF.

The chain employs TRBV30 and TRBJ2-5, with D hard to call. This CDR3 contains 13 residues. The germline V gene encodes CDR1 GTSNPN and CDR2 SVGIG (reference sequence). V was pared by 0 bases and J by 1 base, with 6 bases between. The DNA of the CDR3 is TGTGCCTGGAGTGTATCGGTCCAAGAGACCCAGTACTTC. Residues: CAWSVSVQETQYF.